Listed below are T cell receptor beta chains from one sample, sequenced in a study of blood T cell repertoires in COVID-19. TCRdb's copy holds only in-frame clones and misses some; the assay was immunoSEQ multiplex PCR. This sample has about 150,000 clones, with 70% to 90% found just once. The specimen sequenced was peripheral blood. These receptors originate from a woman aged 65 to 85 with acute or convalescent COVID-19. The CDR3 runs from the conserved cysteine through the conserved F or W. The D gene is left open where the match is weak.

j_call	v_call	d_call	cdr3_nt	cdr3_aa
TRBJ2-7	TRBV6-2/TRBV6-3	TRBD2	TGTGCCAGCAGTAGCGGGAGCTACGAGCAGTACTTC	CASSSGSYEQYF
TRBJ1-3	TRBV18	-	TGTGCCAGCTCACCCGGTCGACAGTCTGGAAACACCATATATTTT	CASSPGRQSGNTIYF
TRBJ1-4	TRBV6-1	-	TGTGCCAGCAGAGAAATACCTGGTTCCGGGGATGAAAAACTGTTTTTT	CASREIPGSGDEKLFF
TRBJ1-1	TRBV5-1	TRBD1	TGCGCCAGCAGCTTGGGTTATGGGACAGGGGGCGAAGCTTTCTTT	CASSLGYGTGGEAFF
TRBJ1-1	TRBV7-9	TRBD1	TGTGCCAGCAGCCTTGGACAGGGCATGAACACTGAAGCTTTCTTT	CASSLGQGMNTEAFF
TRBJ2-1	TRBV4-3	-	TGCGCCAGCAGCCAAGATACTGAACTAAGCTCCTACAATGAGCAGTTCTTC	CASSQDTELSSYNEQFF
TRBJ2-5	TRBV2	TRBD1	TGTGCCAGCACAGCGGACAGGACTCAAGAGACCCAGTACTTC	CASTADRTQETQYF
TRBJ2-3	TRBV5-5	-	TGTGCCAGCAGATACGAACCAGGGTGGGCGACAGATACGCAGTATTTT	CASRYEPGWATDTQYF
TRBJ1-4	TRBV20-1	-	TGCAGTGCTAGACGGGAAAAACTGTTTTTT	CSARREKLFF
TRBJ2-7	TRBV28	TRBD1	TGTGCCAGCAGTTTATATTCGGCCGGACAGGGGGTACCCTACGAGCAGTACTTC	CASSLYSAGQGVPYEQYF
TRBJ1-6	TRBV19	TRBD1	TGTGCCAGTAGTCCACCGGGACAGGGTAATTCACCCCTCCACTTT	CASSPPGQGNSPLHF
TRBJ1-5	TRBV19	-	TGTGCCAGTAGGGGGCTCGGCAATCAGCCCCAGCATTTT	CASRGLGNQPQHF
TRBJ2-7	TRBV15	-	TGTGCCACCAGCAGAGGTCGGGGGACTGGAAGCTCCTACGAGCAGTACTTC	CATSRGRGTGSSYEQYF
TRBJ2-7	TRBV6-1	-	TGTGCCAGCAGTGACAGGGGAACATTTTACGAGCAGTACTTC	CASSDRGTFYEQYF
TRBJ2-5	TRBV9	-	TGTGCCAGCAGCGTAGACAGGGCCCGTTGGGAGACCCAGTACTTC	CASSVDRARWETQYF
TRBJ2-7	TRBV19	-	TGTGCCAGTAGTCACCCACGGGTCTCCGAGCAGTACTTC	CASSHPRVSEQYF
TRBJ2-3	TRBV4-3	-	TGCGCCAGCAGCCAAGCGGGTCGTTCTAGCACAGATACGCAGTATTTT	CASSQAGRSSTDTQYF